Listed here are 31 T cell receptor beta chains from one sample, sequenced in a study of response to subunit inactivated influenza vaccine. TCRdb used MiXCR to reprocess the RT-PCR reads, holding one entry per CDR3 protein. The sample consists of roughly 710,000 distinct CDR3 sequences, 11% to 15% of them appearing once. The sample consisted of PBMCs from blood, taken less than 15 days before vaccination. These receptors came from a man aged 50 to 59 who received an inactivated influenza vaccine.

The V gene is TRBV12-3 or TRBV12-4, the J gene TRBJ1-5; D remains ambiguous. The CDR3 runs 14 residues. With 3 bases removed from V and 5 bases from J, the gap between germline ends came to 11 bases. CDR3 region: CASSFLGSDQPQHF. CDR3 DNA sequence: TGTGCCAGCAGTTTTTTGGGGTCGGATCAGCCCCAGCATTTT.

In its sample, this clonotype was seen many times. CDR3 in amino acids: CASSSLAVSATRRETQYF. The CDR3 DNA reads as TGTGCCAGCAGCTCCCTCGCTGTAAGCGCTACTAGGAGGGAGACCCAGTACTTC. This chain links TRBV11-2 with TRBJ2-5, with D perhaps TRBD2 (5 bases). This CDR3 is built from 18 residues. Germline V gene lookup returns CDR1 SGHAT and CDR2 FQNNGV. Trimming stripped 4 bases from V and 5 bases from J, with 26 bases between.

The V and J genes are TRBV27 and TRBJ2-3; weak D call: TRBD1 (6 bases). There are 16 residues in the CDR3. Germline values: CDR1 MNHEY, CDR2 SMNVEV (reference sequence). V was cut by 7 bases and J by 4 bases, with 21 bases left in between. DNA of the CDR3: TGTGCCAGCAAAGAGACGCGACAGGCACTTGCAGATACGCAGTATTTT. Residues: CASKETRQALADTQYF.

This clonotype was seen only a few times. The CDR3 loop reads CASSSMGTSGGQETQYF. For the CDR3, the DNA is TGTGCCAGCAGCTCAATGGGAACTAGCGGGGGACAAGAGACCCAGTACTTC. The J gene is TRBJ2-5, the V gene TRBV7-2; 11 nucleotides line up with TRBD2. The CDR3 covers 17 residues. V shed 4 bases, J shed 2 bases, and the junction held 9 bases outside the gene matches. Germline V gives CDR1 SGHTA, CDR2 FQGNSA.

The chain is built from TRBV15 and TRBJ1-2; D unresolved. This CDR3 is 15 amino acids long. Trimming left V 0 bases short and J 7 bases short, with 15 bases between. Germline-derived CDR1 and CDR2 are LNHNV and YYDKDF (reference sequence). CDR3: CATSRDRTWTGGYTF. In nucleotides, the CDR3 is TGTGCCACCAGCAGAGATCGAACCTGGACGGGTGGCTACACCTTC.

The rearrangement uses TRBV7-2 and TRBJ2-7; TRBD1 matches 9 bases. The germline V gene has CDR1 SGHTA and CDR2 FQGNSA. The V gene end was trimmed by 6 bases and the J gene end by 10 bases; junction bases not matched to a gene: 16. This CDR3 has 15 residues. For the CDR3, the DNA is TGTGCCAGCAGACCGACCGGGACAGGGCTACGATTCCAGTACTTC. Translating it yields CASRPTGTGLRFQYF. Drawing the rest from reference TRBV7-2 and TRBJ2-7, the complete variable domain is GAGVSQSPSNKVTEKGKDVELRCDPISGHTALYWYRQSLGQGLEFLIYFQGNSAPDKSGLPSDRFSAERTGGSVSTLTIQRTQQEDSAVYLCASRPTGTGLRFQYFGPGTRLTVT.

This clonotype was seen more than once but under ten times. This sequence joins TRBV6-2 or TRBV6-3 and TRBJ1-1, with D possibly being TRBD1 (5 bases). Germline V lookup: CDR1 MNHEY, CDR2 SVGEGT. The CDR3 contains 13 residues. Trimming removed 6 bases at V and 5 bases at J, with 13 bases between. The CDR3 DNA sequence: TGTGCCAGCAGACCACCAGGGAGGACTGAAGCTTTCTTT. It codes for CASRPPGRTEAFF.

The chain has TRBV12-3 or TRBV12-4 and TRBJ2-3; no definite D call. Trimming took off 7 bases at V and 3 bases at J, with 11 bases between the two ends. The CDR3 spans 13 residues. The CDR3 protein is CASNPAPTDTQYF. CDR3 nucleotide sequence: TGTGCCAGCAACCCCGCCCCGACAGATACGCAGTATTTT.

This clonotype was counted ten times or more. The CDR3 region has the DNA TGTGCCAGCAGTCGGGGTCCCTACAATGAGCAGTTCTTC. Translation gives CASSRGPYNEQFF. V usage is TRBV12-3 or TRBV12-4 and J usage is TRBJ2-1, with D possibly TRBD2 on 5 matching bases. The CDR3 is 13 amino acids. Trimming removed 5 bases from V and 2 bases from J, with 7 bases in between.

This clonotype was recorded at least ten times. This rearrangement joins TRBV20-1 to TRBJ2-7; 8 positions agree with TRBD1. Germline lookup yields CDR1 DFQATT and CDR2 SNEGSKA (reference sequence). There are 18 residues in the CDR3. V shed 6 bases, J shed 1 base, and the junction held 20 bases outside the gene matches. The CDR3: CSARGQGLSPRLSYEQYF. In DNA, the CDR3 is TGCAGTGCGCGCGGACAGGGTCTTTCACCACGATTATCCTACGAGCAGTACTTC.

About this clonotype itself: The germline gene is not matched at one end of the junction; a read error may be the cause. The chain is built from TRBV6-1 and TRBJ2-1; no definite D call. Germline V gene data show CDR1 as MNHNS and CDR2 as SASEGT. This CDR3 has 15 amino acids. This CDR3 reads CASRRTPDPFDEQIF. CDR3 nucleotide sequence: TGTGCCAGCAGACGAACCCCCGACCCCTTTGATGAGCAGATCTTC.

This clonotype was counted only a few times. The genes are TRBV6-2 or TRBV6-3 and TRBJ2-7, with a tentative D call TRBD1 (6 bases). The CDR3 covers 14 residues. V lost 7 bases and J 2 bases, leaving 15 bases between the germline ends. The germline gives CDR1 MNHEY, CDR2 SVGEGT. CDR3 loop: CASIRDTGAYEQYF. DNA for the CDR3: TGTGCCAGCATTAGGGACACCGGGGCCTACGAGCAGTACTTC.

This clonotype was seen at least ten times. The chain recombines TRBV29-1 with TRBJ1-2; perhaps TRBD1 as D (5 bases). There are 16 residues in the CDR3. Germline assignment: CDR1 SQVTM and CDR2 ANQGSEA. V lost 2 bases and J lost 1, with 17 bases in between. CDR3 sequence reads: CSVERERQLINYGYTF. CDR3 nucleotide sequence: TGCAGCGTTGAAAGGGAGAGACAGTTGATTAACTATGGCTACACCTTC.

This clonotype has just a few counts. The rearrangement uses TRBV29-1 and TRBJ2-7, with a possible D match to TRBD2 (7 bases). Germline-derived CDR1 and CDR2 are SQVTM and ANQGSEA. V was cut by 5 bases and J by 2 bases, with 19 bases left in between. The CDR3 is 15 amino acids. The CDR3 spells CSVNVGPGGPYEQYF. CDR3 sequence (DNA): TGCAGCGTTAACGTTGGGCCGGGGGGCCCCTACGAGCAGTACTTC.

There are a few counts of this clonotype. This chain links TRBV28 with TRBJ2-7; 7 bases agree with TRBD1. Germline CDR1 and CDR2: MDHEN and SYDVKM. V shed 6 bases and J 12 bases; nucleotides not matched to a gene: 11. CDR3 length: 12 amino acids. For the CDR3, the DNA is TGTGCCAGCAGCTCCGGACAGGTCAGGATGTACTTC. Encoded protein: CASSSGQVRMYF.

The V and J genes are TRBV5-5 and TRBJ2-7, with no clear D. Deletions cut 0 bases from V and 5 bases from J, with 15 bases between. The CDR3 length is 15 residues. Germline V gene sequence: CDR1 SGHKS, CDR2 YYEKEE (reference sequence). The CDR3 here is CASSLGLSQGDEQYF. The DNA for the CDR3 is TGTGCCAGCAGCTTGGGGTTATCACAAGGTGACGAGCAGTACTTC.

This clonotype was detected only a few times. The rearrangement uses TRBV10-3 and TRBJ2-2, with unresolved D. The ends were cut back, 0 bases at V and 2 bases at J, with 10 bases in the middle. Germline V gives CDR1 ENHRY, CDR2 SYGVKD. CDR3 length: 16 amino acids. The CDR3 DNA reads TGTGCCATCAGTGAGTCGGCGGCAGGCAACACCGGGGAGCTGTTTTTT. It is translated as CAISESAAGNTGELFF.

The chain is built from TRBV5-1 and TRBJ2-7; TRBD1 or TRBD2 may be the D gene (5 bases each). Germline V gene lookup returns CDR1 SGHRS and CDR2 YFSETQ. V lost 0 bases and J lost 1, with 8 bases in between. This CDR3 is built from 14 residues. The CDR3 region is CASSLDGASYEQYF. The CDR3, as DNA: TGCGCCAGCAGCTTGGACGGGGCGTCCTACGAGCAGTACTTC.

The chain recombines TRBV4-2 with TRBJ1-2; 8 nucleotides match TRBD1. The germline V gene has CDR1 LGHNA and CDR2 YNFKEQ. V lost 1 base, J lost 2 bases, and 3 bases stayed unmatched. CDR3 size: 15 residues. In nucleotides, the CDR3 is TGTGCCAGCAGCCAAGGGACAGGGACCAACTATGGCTACACCTTC. Translation gives CASSQGTGTNYGYTF.

This chain links TRBV7-2 with TRBJ2-1; 7 nucleotides match TRBD2. Germline V lookup: CDR1 SGHTA, CDR2 FQGNSA. This CDR3 spans 15 amino acids. The J segment lost 3 bases and the V segment lost 2 bases, leaving 4 bases of the junction unmatched. In DNA, the CDR3 is TGTGCCAGCAGCTTACGCCAGCGGGGCTACAATGAGCAGTTCTTC. Amino acid sequence: CASSLRQRGYNEQFF.

V is TRBV20-1 and J is TRBJ2-1, with D perhaps TRBD1 (6 bases). Germline V gene lookup returns CDR1 DFQATT and CDR2 SNEGSKA (reference sequence). The germline V and J ends were trimmed by 2 bases and 3 bases, with 14 bases remaining between them. The CDR3 runs 15 residues. The CDR3 sequence: CSARTGTRYYNEQFF. The DNA for the CDR3 is TGCAGTGCTAGAACCGGGACAAGGTACTACAATGAGCAGTTCTTC.

In this sample, this clonotype turned up a few times. The genes are TRBV6-4 and TRBJ2-3; D ambiguous. Germline CDR1 is MRHNA and CDR2 is SNTAGT. Trimming took off 2 bases at V and 10 bases at J, with 13 bases between the two ends. The CDR3 is 13 residues long. CDR3 nucleotides: TGTGCCAGCAGTGACGGGGTGGGTTTGGCGCAGTATTTT. Its protein is CASSDGVGLAQYF.

The rearrangement uses TRBV19 and TRBJ1-5; D gene uncertain. Germline V gene data show CDR1 as LNHDA and CDR2 as SQIVND (reference sequence). The CDR3 runs 14 residues. V lost 7 bases and J lost 6, with 16 bases in between. CDR3 nucleotides: TGTGCCAGTACTCCACGTGGGGTTGTTCAGCCCCAGCATTTT. It yields the protein CASTPRGVVQPQHF.

V gene TRBV4-3 combines with J gene TRBJ2-6; 9 nucleotides agree with TRBD1. The CDR3 has 20 residues. V lost 3 bases to trimming and J lost 2 bases; unmatched junction nucleotides: 14. Germline-derived CDR1 and CDR2 are LGHNA and YSLEER. The CDR3 DNA follows: TGCGCCAGCAGCCAGAGGGCGGCGGGACAGGGCACCCCTGGGGCCAACGTCCTGACTTTC. This codes for CASSQRAAGQGTPGANVLTF.

This clonotype has just a few counts. The chain joins TRBV10-3 to TRBJ2-1; 11 positions agree with TRBD2. The CDR3 runs 19 residues. V shed 4 bases, J shed 12 bases, and the junction held 23 bases outside the gene matches. Per the germline V gene, CDR1 is ENHRY and CDR2 is SYGVKD. CDR3 nucleotides: TGTGCCATCAGTGGGGGTCCGACTAGCGGGGCCCACCAATCTCGCGGGCAGTTCTTC. Its protein is CAISGGPTSGAHQSRGQFF.

This clonotype was found many times. This chain joins TRBV24-1 and TRBJ2-3; a weak D match, TRBD2 (5 bases). The CDR3 extends over 16 amino acids. Trimming shortened V by 4 bases and J by 3 bases, and 16 bases separated the two germline ends. Germline loops: CDR1 KGHDR, CDR2 SFDVKD. For the CDR3, the DNA is TGTGCCACCAGTGACCTGCAACTGGGCGGGACAGATACGCAGTATTTT. As protein: CATSDLQLGGTDTQYF.

V and J are TRBV7-2 and TRBJ2-4, with unresolved D. There are 23 residues in the CDR3. Germline V gives CDR1 SGHTA, CDR2 FQGNSA. With 3 bases removed from V and 4 bases from J, the gap between germline ends came to 37 bases. The chain's CDR3 is CASSFIGDHFRTSLFGMKNIQYF. The CDR3 DNA is TGTGCCAGCAGCTTTATTGGGGATCATTTTCGAACAAGCCTGTTTGGGATGAAAAACATTCAGTACTTC.

This clonotype has more than one count but fewer than ten. The J gene is TRBJ2-5, the V gene TRBV7-9, with 7 bases identical to TRBD2. CDR3 length: 15 residues. V was pared by 2 bases and J by 2 bases, with 5 bases of the junction left unmatched. In germline, CDR1 is SEHNR, CDR2 FQNEAQ (reference sequence). This CDR3 reads CASSLMSSGQETQYF. The CDR3 DNA reads as TGTGCCAGCAGCTTAATGAGTAGCGGGCAAGAGACCCAGTACTTC.

The V and J genes are TRBV20-1 and TRBJ1-1; tentatively, D is TRBD1 (5 bases). The CDR3 loop spans 15 amino acids. The V gene lost 6 bases and the J gene lost 1 base, with 18 bases spanning the gap. Germline assignment: CDR1 DFQATT and CDR2 SNEGSKA (reference sequence). The CDR3 DNA reads as TGCAGTGCGCCGGAGGCCACAGGAAAGAACACTGAAGCTTTCTTT. It yields the protein CSAPEATGKNTEAFF.

The J gene is TRBJ2-1, the V gene TRBV9, with D perhaps matching TRBD1 or TRBD2 (6 bases each). Germline-derived CDR1 and CDR2 are SGDLS and YYNGEE. Between the trimmed V and J ends, which lost 4 bases and 3 bases, there was a span of 17 bases. The CDR3 runs 16 residues. As DNA, the CDR3 is TGTGCCAGCAGCATAGGGGGGAGCAGCCGCTACAATGAGCAGTTCTTC. Translated, it gives CASSIGGSSRYNEQFF.

Ten or more counts support this clonotype. V usage is TRBV5-1 and J usage is TRBJ2-3, with 9 bases identical to TRBD2. The CDR3 is 15 residues long. Losses at the gene ends were 7 bases for V and 7 bases for J; bases not matched to a gene: 13. CDR1 is SGHRS and CDR2 is YFSETQ in the germline V gene. The CDR3 DNA is TGCGCCAGCCGCCGGACTAGCGATACCAGGCATACGCAGTATTTT. Translated, it gives CASRRTSDTRHTQYF.